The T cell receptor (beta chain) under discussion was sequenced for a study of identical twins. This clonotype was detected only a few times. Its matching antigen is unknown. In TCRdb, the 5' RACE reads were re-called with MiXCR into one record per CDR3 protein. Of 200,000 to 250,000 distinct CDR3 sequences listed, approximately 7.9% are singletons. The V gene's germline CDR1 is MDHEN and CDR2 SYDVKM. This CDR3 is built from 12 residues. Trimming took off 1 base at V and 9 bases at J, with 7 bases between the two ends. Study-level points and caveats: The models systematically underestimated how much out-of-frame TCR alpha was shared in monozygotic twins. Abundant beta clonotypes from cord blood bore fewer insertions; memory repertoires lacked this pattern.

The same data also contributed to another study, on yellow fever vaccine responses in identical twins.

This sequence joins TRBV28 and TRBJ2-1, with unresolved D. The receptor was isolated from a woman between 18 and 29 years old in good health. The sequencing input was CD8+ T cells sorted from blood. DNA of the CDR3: TGTGCCAGCAGTTTATTCGTTTTTGAGCAGTTCTTC. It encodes CASSLFVFEQFF.